These 7 T cell receptor beta chains share one sample of origin, sequenced in a study of T cells in Graves' hyperthyroidism and ophthalmopathy. TCR beta CDR3 region amplification was performed from RNA transcripts. In the first-round RT-PCR of the TCR CDR3, the HTBI primer set was used. TCRdb re-called the multiplex PCR reads through MiXCR, storing one row per CDR3 protein. This table has around 350,000 distinct CDR3 sequences, about 15% appearing once. The sequencing sample was made of blood. These receptors came from a woman younger than 45 with Graves' ophthalmopathy.

This clonotype appeared many times. This chain uses TRBV5-5 with TRBJ2-1, with D perhaps matching TRBD2 (6 bases). The V gene's germline CDR1 is SGHKS and CDR2 YYEKEE (reference sequence). The ends were cut back, 2 bases at V and 10 bases at J, with 13 bases in the middle. CDR3 length: 13 amino acids. CDR3 amino acids: CASSFGRAGEQFF. As DNA, the CDR3 is TGTGCCAGCAGCTTTGGGCGTGCGGGGGAGCAGTTCTTC.

This rearrangement joins TRBV28 to TRBJ1-6, with D possibly matching TRBD1 (6 bases). V lost 11 bases and J 7 bases, leaving 15 bases between the germline ends. Germline values: CDR1 MDHEN, CDR2 SYDVKM. The CDR3 covers 13 residues. In DNA form, the CDR3 reads TGTGCCTGCAACAGGGTTGGCAATTCACCCCTCCACTTT. It codes for CACNRVGNSPLHF.

This clonotype has a count of ten or more. V is TRBV3-1 and J is TRBJ2-5; D perhaps matches TRBD2 (5 bases). Germline assignment: CDR1 LGHDT and CDR2 YNNKEL (reference sequence). Trimming took off 4 bases at V and 4 bases at J, with 16 bases between the two ends. The CDR3 length is 15 residues. The CDR3, as DNA: TGTGCCAGCAGCCGCCCGGACTTCCTGCTAGAGACCCAGTACTTC. It translates to CASSRPDFLLETQYF.

This clonotype was counted only a few times. V gene TRBV27 combines with J gene TRBJ2-2; D not certain. Trimming took 5 bases from V and 0 from J, leaving 16 bases between them. CDR1 is MNHEY, CDR2 SMNVEV, per germline (reference sequence). CDR3 length equals 17 residues. The CDR3 here is CASSPSIGGTNTGELFF. Written as DNA, the CDR3 is TGTGCCAGCAGTCCCTCTATAGGTGGTACGAACACCGGGGAGCTGTTTTTT.

The gene calls are TRBV9 and TRBJ2-1; 10 nucleotides match TRBD2. Germline V lookup: CDR1 SGDLS, CDR2 YYNGEE. V was clipped by 3 bases and J by 5 bases; unmatched bases: 8. The length of the CDR3 is 16 residues. As DNA, the CDR3 is TGTGCCAGCAGCGGTAGCGGGGGGCCGGGTGACAATGAGCAGTTCTTC. This encodes CASSGSGGPGDNEQFF. Full variable domain (remainder filled in from reference TRBV9 and TRBJ2-1): DSGVTQTPKHLITATGQRVTLRCSPRSGDLSVYWYQQSLDQGLQFLIQYYNGEERAKGNILERFSAQQFPDLHSELNLSSLELGDSALYFCASSGSGGPGDNEQFFGPGTRLTVL.

This clonotype was seen once. This chain connects TRBV28 to TRBJ1-6; 8 nucleotides line up with TRBD1. V was pared by 4 bases and J by 10 bases, with 12 bases of the junction left unmatched. Germline V gives CDR1 MDHEN, CDR2 SYDVKM. The CDR3 contains 16 residues. This CDR3 is CASSYPQRTGSSPLHF. Here the CDR3 DNA reads TGTGCCAGCAGTTACCCCCAGAGGACAGGGTCCTCACCCCTCCACTTT. The full variable domain, rest sourced from reference TRBV28 and TRBJ1-6, is DVKVTQSSRYLVKRTGEKVFLECVQDMDHENMFWYRQDPGLGLRLIYFSYDVKMKEKGDIPEGYSVSREKKERFSLILESASTNQTSMYLCASSYPQRTGSSPLHFGNGTRLTVT.

V is TRBV12-5 and J is TRBJ2-3; maybe TRBD1 (5 bases). V dropped 1 base and J dropped 5 bases, with 10 bases sitting between them. Germline CDR1 and CDR2: LGHNT and FRNRAP. CDR3 length: 14 residues. In DNA form, the CDR3 reads TGTGCTAGTGGTTTGGGGCAGGGCATAGATACGCAGTATTTT. As protein: CASGLGQGIDTQYF.